One sample yielded the 18 T cell receptor beta chains listed below, sequenced in a study of OX40 agonist ivuxolimab in advanced cancers. Here immunoSEQ multiplex PCR was the method, and the copy in TCRdb shows in-frame clones only, minus some. The top ten hold about 12% of the sample, which has some 40,000 clones, approximately 80% seen once. The input for sequencing was CD4+ or CD8+ T cells sorted from blood, taken in a trial of the OX40 agonist ivuxolimab. Every receptor here comes from an adult with an advanced solid tumor such as melanoma, head and neck, liver or kidney cancer.

This clone was counted between two and nine times. The V call is TRBV28, the J call TRBJ1-2; D is perhaps TRBD1 (6 bases). V was shortened by 6 bases and J by 4 bases, with 18 bases between the two germline ends. This CDR3 comprises 15 residues. Germline CDR1 reads MDHEN; CDR2 reads SYDVKM. The CDR3 DNA is TGTGCCAGCAGCTTCATCGGGGGGCTTGTCTATGGCTACACCTTC. Translated: CASSFIGGLVYGYTF.

A few counts support this clone. V is TRBV7-8 and J is TRBJ2-1; TRBD2 matches at 8 bases. V lost 9 bases and J lost 8; bases outside the gene matches: 3. Germline assignment: CDR1 SGHVS and CDR2 FQNEAQ. The CDR3 runs to 11 residues. CDR3 sequence (DNA): TGTGCCAGTGGGGGACTAGATGAGCAGTTCTTC. Translation: CASGGLDEQFF.

The V call is TRBV5-1, the J call TRBJ1-1; maybe TRBD1 (6 bases). The germline V gene encodes CDR1 SGHRS and CDR2 YFSETQ. V lost 3 bases and J 0 bases, leaving 12 bases between the germline ends. The CDR3 is 15 amino acids. The CDR3 is CASSSTGAMNTEAFF. The CDR3 nucleotides read TGCGCCAGCAGCTCGACAGGCGCTATGAACACTGAAGCTTTCTTT.

This clone came up once. The V call is TRBV28, the J call TRBJ2-3, with 8 bases lining up with TRBD2. With V trimmed by 5 bases and J by 2 bases, 6 bases remained unmatched. CDR3 size: 15 residues. Germline CDR1 reads MDHEN; CDR2 reads SYDVKM. This CDR3 reads CASSMPGLDTDTQYF. CDR3 DNA: TGTGCCAGCAGTATGCCGGGACTAGACACAGATACGCAGTATTTT.

The genes are TRBV10-3 and TRBJ2-1; the match to TRBD2 covers 7 bases. Germline V gene data show CDR1 as ENHRY and CDR2 as SYGVKD. The CDR3 is made up of 16 amino acids. V was clipped by 6 bases and J by 7 bases; unmatched bases: 15. Here the CDR3 DNA reads TGTGCCATCAGATTGACCCGGCTGGCGGGGGAAAATGAGCAGTTCTTC. Protein product: CAIRLTRLAGENEQFF.

This clone showed up just a few times. The rearrangement uses TRBV18 and TRBJ2-2, with D perhaps matching TRBD1 (6 bases). The ends were cut back, 6 bases at V and 4 bases at J, with 15 bases in the middle. CDR1 is KGHSH, CDR2 LQKENI, per germline. CDR3 length equals 15 residues. CDR3 sequence: CASSLQGPGTGELFF. The CDR3 bases are TGTGCCAGCTCGCTTCAGGGGCCGGGCACCGGGGAGCTGTTTTTT.

V and J are TRBV19 and TRBJ1-5, with D hard to call. The germline V gene encodes CDR1 LNHDA and CDR2 SQIVND (reference sequence). Deletions cut 0 bases from V and 6 bases from J, with 9 bases between. This CDR3 spans 14 amino acids. The CDR3, as DNA: TGTGCCAGTAGTATAGATCGGCGGGGTCAGCCCCAGCATTTT. Protein: CASSIDRRGQPQHF.

This rearrangement joins TRBV2 to TRBJ1-6; 11 nucleotides match TRBD1. CDR3 length equals 18 residues. V lost 2 bases, J lost 2 bases, and 5 bases stayed unmatched. Germline loops: CDR1 SNHLY, CDR2 FYNNEI. The CDR3: CASSETRTGGPYNSPLHF. As DNA, the CDR3 is TGTGCCAGCAGTGAAACCCGGACAGGGGGCCCCTATAATTCACCCCTCCACTTT.

This sequence joins TRBV5-8 and TRBJ2-5; D unclear. The CDR3 sequence is 13 residues long. Trimming shortened V by 1 base and J by 6 bases, and 10 bases separated the two germline ends. CDR1 is SGHTS and CDR2 is YDEGEE in the germline V gene. As DNA, the CDR3 is TGTGCCAGCAGCTTGCGTAGGGAAAAGACCCAGTACTTC. Residues: CASSLRREKTQYF.

This clone was observed a single time. V is TRBV7-8 and J is TRBJ2-7, with unresolved D. This CDR3 spans 14 amino acids. Trimming stripped 1 base from V and 3 bases from J, with 10 bases between. Germline CDR1 SGHVS, CDR2 FQNEAQ. The CDR3 sequence is CASSLGAENYEQYF. As DNA, the CDR3 is TGTGCCAGCAGCTTAGGGGCCGAGAACTACGAGCAGTACTTC.

The rearrangement joins TRBV5-6 to TRBJ2-5; a weak D match, TRBD1 (6 bases). CDR3 length equals 16 residues. With 3 bases removed from V and 1 base from J, the gap between germline ends came to 16 bases. CDR1 is SGHDT and CDR2 is YYEEEE in the germline V gene. Written as DNA, the CDR3 is TGTGCCAGCAGCTCTGGGGGAACAGGGATCCAAGAGACCCAGTACTTC. Translation: CASSSGGTGIQETQYF. Based on the CDR3 plus reference TRBV5-6 and TRBJ2-5, the full variable domain is DAGVTQSPTHLIKTRGQQVTLRCSPKSGHDTVSWYQQALGQGPQFIFQYYEEEERQRGNFPDRFSGHQFPNYSSELNVNALLLGDSALYLCASSSGGTGIQETQYFGPGTRLLVL.

V gene TRBV19 combines with J gene TRBJ2-7; 11 bases line up with TRBD1. V gave up 3 bases and J gave up 6 bases; unmatched junction bases: 7. Germline CDR1 and CDR2: LNHDA and SQIVND (reference sequence). CDR3 length equals 15 residues. The CDR3 region has the DNA TGTGCCAGTAGTATCCCCCGGGACAGGGGGTTCGAGCAGTACTTC. Its protein product is CASSIPRDRGFEQYF.

The chain employs TRBV7-7 and TRBJ2-5, with 8 nucleotides matching TRBD2. The germline V gene encodes CDR1 SSHAT and CDR2 FNYEAQ (reference sequence). CDR3 length: 15 residues. The trim removed 5 bases at V and 3 bases at J, leaving 8 bases unmatched. CDR3 nucleotide sequence: TGTGCCAGCAGCACCGGGAGGGCAGTGAAAGAGACCCAGTACTTC. Translating gives CASSTGRAVKETQYF.

This chain uses TRBV15 with TRBJ2-7; 11 bases align to TRBD2. The ends lost 4 bases at V and 4 bases at J; junction bases unmatched: 9. The germline V gene encodes CDR1 LNHNV and CDR2 YYDKDF (reference sequence). The CDR3 runs to 16 residues. The CDR3 spells CATSISRASGRYEQYF. The CDR3 DNA follows: TGTGCCACCAGCATAAGTAGGGCTAGCGGGAGGTACGAGCAGTACTTC.

The V gene is TRBV28, the J gene TRBJ1-4; 7 bases are a match to TRBD1. Germline CDR1 reads MDHEN; CDR2 reads SYDVKM. V was clipped by 6 bases and J by 8 bases; unmatched bases: 15. The CDR3 is made up of 16 amino acids. The CDR3 nucleotides are TGTGCCAGCAGCTTTGCTGGGACAGCTCTATCAGAAAAACTGTTTTTT. Amino acids: CASSFAGTALSEKLFF.

The chain links TRBV10-2 to TRBJ1-1; D uncertain. The CDR3 sequence is 15 residues long. The V end was cut by 6 bases, the J end by 0 bases, with 14 bases between. Looked up from germline, CDR1 is WSHSY and CDR2 is SAAADI. Here the CDR3 DNA reads TGCGCCAGCAGGGACCCTGCGGTAATGAACACTGAAGCTTTCTTT. Encoded protein: CASRDPAVMNTEAFF.

This rearrangement joins TRBV25-1 to TRBJ1-6; a weak D match, TRBD1 (5 bases). Trimming stripped 6 bases from V and 18 bases from J, with 21 bases between. CDR1 and CDR2 (germline): MGHDK, SYGVNS. The CDR3 spans 13 residues. CDR3 DNA sequence: TGTGCCAGCAGCCGAGAGGGGACGGCGATCCGCCACTTT. This translates into CASSREGTAIRHF.

V is TRBV6-5 and J is TRBJ1-2; no reliable D call. The ends were cut back, 7 bases at V and 0 bases at J, with 15 bases in the middle. CDR3 size: 15 residues. Germline V gene data show CDR1 as MNHEY and CDR2 as SVGAGI. DNA of the CDR3: TGTGCCAGCACTCCTCGTGGGGTTGCTAACTATGGCTACACCTTC. Protein: CASTPRGVANYGYTF.